These T cell receptor beta chains were read from a single sample in a study of neurological immune-mediated disorders. Each CDR3 protein gets one entry after TCRdb re-called the 5' RACE reads with MiXCR. The sample gives 50,000 to 60,000 distinct CDR3 sequences, roughly 2.5% of which show up once; about 2.9% is in the top ten. The sample consisted of PBMCs. Receptors originate from a man between 45 and 60 years old with multiple sclerosis. CDR3s include the opening cysteine and the closing phenylalanine or tryptophan. A D gene is named only where the DNA matches it firmly. The size entry is marked missing in some rows and otherwise reads once, few, many or a size class.

TRBJ2-3,many,16,TRBD2,TRBV20-1,TGCAGTGCCCACGACCTAGCGGGGGGCCGGACAGATACGCAGTATTTT,CSAHDLAGGRTDTQYF
TRBJ1-4,many,15,NA,TRBV5-1,TGCGCCAGCAGCTTCGGACAGATAACTAATGAAAAACTGTTTTTT,CASSFGQITNEKLFF
TRBJ2-1,many,11,TRBD2,TRBV20-1,TGCAGTGCTGGGGACTACCCTGTGCAGTTCTTC,CSAGDYPVQFF
TRBJ2-7,many,16,NA,TRBV5-5,TGTGCCAGCAGCTTGGGAATAGGGTCGGGGTCCTACGAGCAGTACTTC,CASSLGIGSGSYEQYF
TRBJ2-7,many,14,NA,TRBV5-6,TGTGCCAGCAGCGAGGGGTTCCGCAGTGGCGAGCAGTACTTC,CASSEGFRSGEQYF
TRBJ1-1,many,12,NA,TRBV14,TGTGCCAGCAGCCGAACGAACACTGAAGCTTTCTTT,CASSRTNTEAFF
TRBJ2-7,many,13,NA,TRBV7-2,TGTGCCAGCAGCTTAGGTCCGGTCTACGAGCAGTACTTC,CASSLGPVYEQYF
TRBJ2-3,many,14,NA,TRBV5-1,TGCGCCAGCAGCTCCTCGTCAACTGCAGATACGCAGTATTTT,CASSSSSTADTQYF
TRBJ2-5,many,12,NA,TRBV28,TGTGCCAACAGTGACCAGGGGGAGACCCAGTACTTC,CANSDQGETQYF
TRBJ2-5,many,12,NA,TRBV29-1,TGCAGCGTTGAAACCACTTTTGGGACCCAGTACTTC,CSVETTFGTQYF
TRBJ1-2,many,15,NA,TRBV9,TGTGCCAGCAGCGTAGCTACAGGACAAAACTATGGCTACACCTTC,CASSVATGQNYGYTF
TRBJ2-1,many,15,TRBD2,TRBV11-1,TGTGCCAGCAGCTCCCGGGGGGGCCTGGGGAATGAGCAGTTCTTC,CASSSRGGLGNEQFF
TRBJ2-1,many,16,NA,TRBV28,TGTGCCAGCAGTACCCGGAGGACGAGCTCCTACAATGAGCAGTTCTTC,CASSTRRTSSYNEQFF
TRBJ2-7,many,14,TRBD1,TRBV7-2,TGTGCCAGCAGCTCCGGGACAGGGACCTACGAGCAGTACTTC,CASSSGTGTYEQYF
TRBJ2-1,many,14,NA,TRBV28,TGTGCCAGCAGTTTAGGGAGCTCCTACAATGAGCAGTTCTTC,CASSLGSSYNEQFF
TRBJ2-5,many,16,TRBD2,TRBV7-2,TGTGCCAGCAGCCAGGGACTAGCGGGGGGGCAAGAGACCCAGTACTTC,CASSQGLAGGQETQYF
TRBJ1-6,many,15,NA,TRBV20-1,TGCAGTGCTAGCCACGGGTCACAATATAATTCACCCCTCCACTTT,CSASHGSQYNSPLHF
TRBJ2-5,many,15,NA,TRBV6-2/TRBV6-3,TGTGCCAGCACCCCAGACGGCAGGGATGTTGAGACCCAGTACTTC,CASTPDGRDVETQYF
TRBJ2-5,many,14,NA,TRBV5-1,TGCGCCAGCCGTGGGGGCTCGGGGGAAGAGACCCAGTACTTC,CASRGGSGEETQYF
TRBJ2-1,many,16,TRBD2,TRBV12-3/TRBV12-4,TGTGCCAGCAGCCCGGGACTAGCGGGGGCATTGGGTGAGCAGTTCTTC,CASSPGLAGALGEQFF
TRBJ2-1,many,12,NA,TRBV3-1,TGTGCCAGCCTCCCCAGAGTCAATGAGCAGTTCTTC,CASLPRVNEQFF
TRBJ1-5,many,15,NA,TRBV2,TGTGCCAGCAGTGAGGACAGTCGAAGCAATCAGCCCCAGCATTTT,CASSEDSRSNQPQHF
TRBJ2-2,NA,15,NA,TRBV5-4,TGTGCCAGCAGCTTACACCACAGGGCCGGCGGGGAGCTGTTTTTT,CASSLHHRAGGELFF
TRBJ1-5,many,14,TRBD1,TRBV20-1,TGCAGTGCTACAGACAGGGCCAGCAATCAGCCCCAGCATTTT,CSATDRASNQPQHF
TRBJ2-4,few,16,NA,TRBV3-1,TGTGCCAGCAGCCAATATCCCTCCGACAGGTCGAACATTCAGTACTTC,CASSQYPSDRSNIQYF
TRBJ2-5,many,15,NA,TRBV5-1,TGCGCCAGCAGCTTGGGGCAGGGGAACCAAGAGACCCAGTACTTC,CASSLGQGNQETQYF
TRBJ1-1,NA,15,TRBD1,TRBV5-4,TGTGCCAGCAGCTGGGGGGACAGGATGAACACTGAAGCTTTCTTT,CASSWGDRMNTEAFF
TRBJ2-5,many,14,NA,TRBV10-1,TGCGCCAGCACTGGGATAGGGCAGCAAGAGACCCAGTACTTC,CASTGIGQQETQYF
TRBJ2-7,many,12,NA,TRBV3-1,TGTGCCAGCCGGGACGGGTCCTACGAGCAGTACTTC,CASRDGSYEQYF
TRBJ1-1,many,14,NA,TRBV2,TGTGCCAGCTTGGCACAGCCGATTAACACTGAAGCTTTCTTT,CASLAQPINTEAFF
TRBJ2-3,many,13,TRBD1,TRBV28,TGTGCCAGCACCCCCACAGGGGCAGATACGCAGTATTTT,CASTPTGADTQYF
TRBJ2-6,many,18,NA,TRBV20-1,TGCAGTGCTAGAGATAGGGGGGCCTGGCGGTCTGGGGCCAACGTCCTGACTTTC,CSARDRGAWRSGANVLTF
TRBJ1-1,many,13,NA,TRBV7-7,TGTGCCAGCTCCCTTGGGGAGACCACTGAAGCTTTCTTT,CASSLGETTEAFF
TRBJ1-5,few,14,NA,TRBV12-3/TRBV12-4,TGTGCCAGCAGTTTTGATAGGGGCAATCAGCCCCAGCATTTT,CASSFDRGNQPQHF
TRBJ1-2,many,14,NA,TRBV20-1,TGCAGTGCTAGAGAGAGTCCCGAGCGCTATGGCTACACCTTC,CSARESPERYGYTF
TRBJ1-6,many,14,NA,TRBV7-2,TGTGCCAGCAGCTTATTACCAGGGAATTCACCCCTCCACTTT,CASSLLPGNSPLHF
TRBJ1-2,many,13,NA,TRBV7-2,TGTGCCAGCAGCTTAGGGCAGAACTATGGCTACACCTTC,CASSLGQNYGYTF
TRBJ1-6,many,13,NA,TRBV20-1,TGCAGTGCTAGAGTGGCGGAGGGCTCACCCCTCCACTTT,CSARVAEGSPLHF
TRBJ2-1,many,16,NA,TRBV12-3/TRBV12-4,TGTGCCAGCAGTTTCCCTCGGGACATAACATACAATGAGCAGTTCTTC,CASSFPRDITYNEQFF
TRBJ1-6,many,14,NA,TRBV7-6,TGTGCCAGCAGCTTAGGGGGTTGGAATTCACCCCTCCACTTT,CASSLGGWNSPLHF
TRBJ2-7,many,16,NA,TRBV5-1,TGCGCCAGCAGCTTGGTAAGCGGCGGGGCGGGGTACGAGCAGTACTTC,CASSLVSGGAGYEQYF
TRBJ1-5,many,13,NA,TRBV9,TGTGCCAGCAGCGTAGACCCCGCTCAGCCCCAGCATTTT,CASSVDPAQPQHF
TRBJ2-3,many,15,NA,TRBV9,TGTGCCAGCAGCGGGCGAGGGACGGGCACAGATACGCAGTATTTT,CASSGRGTGTDTQYF
TRBJ2-5,many,14,TRBD2,TRBV20-1,TGCAGTGCTACTAGCGGGGGGGTCGTAGAGACCCAGTACTTC,CSATSGGVVETQYF
TRBJ2-2,many,14,TRBD2,TRBV29-1,TGCAGCGTTGGCGCCGGGGGGGCCCCCGGGGAGCTGTTTTTT,CSVGAGGAPGELFF
TRBJ2-5,many,15,NA,TRBV27,TGTGCCAGCAGTGCTACCGGGTACAGGTGGGAGACCCAGTACTTC,CASSATGYRWETQYF
TRBJ2-2,many,16,TRBD1,TRBV2,TGTGCCAGCAGTGCGAGGACAGGGGGTAACACCGGGGAGCTGTTTTTT,CASSARTGGNTGELFF
TRBJ1-1,many,15,NA,TRBV5-1,TGCGCCAGCAGCTTGGAGGGGGGGGAAGACACTGAAGCTTTCTTT,CASSLEGGEDTEAFF
TRBJ2-3,many,15,NA,TRBV15,TGTGCCACCAGCTCCCGGACGTGGGGGGCCGATACGCAGTATTTT,CATSSRTWGADTQYF
TRBJ2-1,many,17,TRBD2,TRBV7-2,TGTGCCAGCAGTCTAGCGGGGGGTCCTATCTCCTACAATGAGCAGTTCTTC,CASSLAGGPISYNEQFF
TRBJ1-6,many,15,NA,TRBV6-2/TRBV6-3,TGTGCCAGCAGTTTGATGTCGGCGGCGAGATCACCCCTCCACTTT,CASSLMSAARSPLHF
TRBJ2-5,many,14,TRBD2,TRBV20-1,TGCAGTGCTAAGGGTAGCGGGGGGGCCGGGACCCAGTACTTC,CSAKGSGGAGTQYF
TRBJ1-5,NA,14,NA,TRBV12-3/TRBV12-4,TGTGCCAGCAGATTCGGGACGGAGAATCAGCCCCAGCATTTT,CASRFGTENQPQHF
TRBJ2-1,many,14,NA,TRBV12-3/TRBV12-4,TGTGCCAGCAGCCCTCAGGACGTTTACAATGAGCAGTTCTTC,CASSPQDVYNEQFF
TRBJ1-1,many,16,NA,TRBV4-3,TGCGCCAGCAGCCAAGGGGTCGGGGGATTGAACACTGAAGCTTTCTTT,CASSQGVGGLNTEAFF
TRBJ2-1,many,16,TRBD2,TRBV4-3,TGCGCCAGCAGCCAAGATAGCGGGCCCTACTACAATGAGCAGTTCTTC,CASSQDSGPYYNEQFF
TRBJ2-6,many,14,NA,TRBV20-1,TGCAGTGCTAGTTTGGACTCTGGGGCCAACGTCCTGACTTTC,CSASLDSGANVLTF